What follows are 10 T cell receptor beta chains derived from one specimen sequenced in a study of radiotherapy plus CTLA-4 blockade in lung cancer. Sequencing used immunoSEQ multiplex PCR; TCRdb keeps in-frame clones, though not all of them. The sample has around 22,000 clones; about two thirds are singletons. The material sequenced was peripheral blood, taken from a patient treated with radiotherapy plus ipilimumab. The receptor source for this set is a human donor with non-small cell lung cancer whose response to radiotherapy plus ipilimumab could not be evaluated.

DNA for the CDR3: TGCAGCGTTTCCCGGGGGAACTATGGCTACACCTTC. This encodes CSVSRGNYGYTF. V gene TRBV29-1 combines with J gene TRBJ1-2; maybe TRBD1 (5 bases). Trimming pared 5 bases from V and 2 bases from J, leaving 9 bases between. Germline CDR1 is SQVTM and CDR2 is ANQGSEA. The CDR3 is 12 residues long.

The rearrangement uses TRBV5-6 and TRBJ1-6; 11 bases fit TRBD1. Looked up from germline, CDR1 is SGHDT and CDR2 is YYEEEE. The CDR3 has 18 amino acids. J gave up 6 bases and V 4 bases, and 12 bases lay outside the gene matches. Here the CDR3 DNA reads TGTGCCAGCAGCCCGACCGGGACAGGGGGTGCGATTAATTCACCCCTCCACTTT. This encodes CASSPTGTGGAINSPLHF.

This clone was observed a handful of times. The chain recombines TRBV7-9 with TRBJ2-1, with 8 bases that match TRBD2. From germline, CDR1 is SEHNR and CDR2 FQNEAQ (reference sequence). With 4 bases clipped from V and 4 bases from J, the junction kept 6 bases outside the gene matches. This CDR3 has 15 amino acids. Here the CDR3 reads CASSYRLASYNEQFF. The CDR3 nucleotides read TGTGCCAGCAGCTATCGACTAGCGAGTTACAATGAGCAGTTCTTC.

This chain connects TRBV2 to TRBJ2-1, with 7 bases that match TRBD2. Germline V gives CDR1 SNHLY, CDR2 FYNNEI. The ends lost 10 bases at V and 2 bases at J; junction bases unmatched: 11. The length of the CDR3 is 15 residues. In DNA, the CDR3 is TGTGCCATCACCGCGGGCGGGAGTGCCTACAATGAGCAGTTCTTC. Its translation is CAITAGGSAYNEQFF.

V gene TRBV14 combines with J gene TRBJ2-1; D is unresolved. Germline CDR1 SGHDN, CDR2 FVKESK. The CDR3 spans 13 residues. With 3 bases removed from V and 9 bases from J, the gap between germline ends came to 12 bases. CDR3 in amino acids: CASSHLGHGEQFF. CDR3 in DNA: TGTGCCAGCAGCCACCTAGGTCACGGTGAGCAGTTCTTC.

The J gene is TRBJ2-1, the V gene TRBV9; 8 positions agree with TRBD2. Trimming removed 6 bases from V and 6 bases from J; junction bases left unmatched: 11. The length of the CDR3 is 15 residues. Germline V gene data show CDR1 as SGDLS and CDR2 as YYNGEE. The CDR3: CASTLTGGRSNEQFF. DNA for the CDR3: TGTGCCAGCACGCTCACGGGCGGGAGGAGCAATGAGCAGTTCTTC.

The chain uses TRBV6-6 and TRBJ1-1, with D perhaps TRBD1 (6 bases). Germline lookup yields CDR1 MNHNY and CDR2 SVGAGI (reference sequence). The CDR3 contains 14 residues. V lost 0 bases and J lost 11, with 16 bases in between. The CDR3 loop is CASSYSSRDIRAFF. In nucleotides, the CDR3 is TGTGCCAGCAGTTACTCGAGCAGGGACATTCGGGCTTTCTTT.

V usage is TRBV4-3 and J usage is TRBJ2-5; D is uncertain. The CDR3 runs to 14 residues. Germline-derived CDR1 and CDR2 are LGHNA and YSLEER. V lost 1 base to trimming and J lost 1 base, with 7 bases between them. CDR3 sequence reads: CASSQVAVQETQYF. DNA of the CDR3: TGCGCCAGCAGCCAAGTCGCAGTCCAAGAGACCCAGTACTTC.

The chain links TRBV10-1 to TRBJ2-7; no definite D call. The CDR3 spans 13 residues. Per germline, CDR1 WNHNN and CDR2 SYGVQD (reference sequence). Deletions cut 5 bases from V and 0 bases from J, with 8 bases between. This chain's CDR3 is CASSRGPSYEQYF. The CDR3, as DNA: TGCGCCAGCAGTCGCGGCCCCTCCTACGAGCAGTACTTC.

The CDR3 bases are TGTGCCAGCAGCTTAACCTCAGGGTCCTATAGCAATCAGCCCCAGCATTTT. It yields the protein CASSLTSGSYSNQPQHF. The gene calls are TRBV7-8 and TRBJ1-5; TRBD1 is a possible D gene (5 bases). This CDR3 spans 17 amino acids. V gave up 2 bases and J gave up 0 bases, with 14 bases separating them. In germline, CDR1 is SGHVS, CDR2 FQNEAQ. Using reference TRBV7-8 and TRBJ1-5 for the parts outside the CDR3, the full variable domain is GAGVSQSPRYKVAKRGQDVALRCDPISGHVSLFWYQQALGQGPEFLTYFQNEAQLDKSGLPSDRFFAERPEGSVSTLKIQRTQQEDSAVYLCASSLTSGSYSNQPQHFGDGTRLSIL.